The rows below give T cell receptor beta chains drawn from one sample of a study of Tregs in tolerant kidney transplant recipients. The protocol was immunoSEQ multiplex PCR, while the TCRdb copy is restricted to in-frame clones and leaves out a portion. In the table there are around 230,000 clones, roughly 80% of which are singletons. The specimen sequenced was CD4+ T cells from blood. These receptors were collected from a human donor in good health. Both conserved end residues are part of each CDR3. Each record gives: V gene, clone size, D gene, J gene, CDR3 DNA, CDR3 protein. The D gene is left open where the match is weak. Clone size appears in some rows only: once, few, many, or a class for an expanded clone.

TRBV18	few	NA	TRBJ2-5	TGTGCCAGCTCACCACGGGCAGTTCAAGAGACCCAGTACTTC	CASSPRAVQETQYF
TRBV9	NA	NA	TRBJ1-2	TGTGCCAGCAGTGAGGGGGGCGCGAACTATGGCTACACCTTC	CASSEGGANYGYTF
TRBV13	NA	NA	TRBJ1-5	TGTGCCAGCAGCCAGGGAGGGTCGGCGCAGCCCCAGCATTTT	CASSQGGSAQPQHF
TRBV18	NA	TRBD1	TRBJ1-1	TGTGCCAGCTCACCGGGCAGAACAGGGGCGAAGAACACTGAAGCTTTCTTT	CASSPGRTGAKNTEAFF
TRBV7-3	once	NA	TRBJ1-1	TGTGCCAGCAGCCTACATACGAACACTGAAGCTTTCTTT	CASSLHTNTEAFF
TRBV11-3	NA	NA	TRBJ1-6	TGTGCCAGCAGCTTAGGTGGCGATTCACCCCTCCACTTT	CASSLGGDSPLHF
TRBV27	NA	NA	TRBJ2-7	TGTGCCAGCAGTTTTAGACTAGGCGAGCAGTACTTC	CASSFRLGEQYF
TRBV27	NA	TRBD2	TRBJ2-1	TGTGCCAGCAGTTTTACAAGGGCTAGCGGGAGAAATGAGCAGTTCTTC	CASSFTRASGRNEQFF
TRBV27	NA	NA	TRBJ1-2	TGTGCCAGCAGAAGAACTTCTAACTATGGCTACACCTTC	CASRRTSNYGYTF
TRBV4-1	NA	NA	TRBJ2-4	TGCGCCAGCGCGGATTTTACAGGGAAAAACATTCAGTACTTC	CASADFTGKNIQYF
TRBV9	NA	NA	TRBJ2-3	TGTGCCAGCAGCGTAATTCCCGCGGGAGATACGCAGTATTTT	CASSVIPAGDTQYF
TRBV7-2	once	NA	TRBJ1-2	TGTGCCAGCAGCTTCGAACAGGGAAAAGGGTATGGCTACACCTTC	CASSFEQGKGYGYTF
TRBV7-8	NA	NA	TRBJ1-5	TGTGCCAGCAGCTTAGCGGGGGATCAGCCCCAGCATTTT	CASSLAGDQPQHF
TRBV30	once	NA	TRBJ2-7	TGTGCCTGGAGTGTAGGGGGGTCCTCCTACGAGCAGTACTTC	CAWSVGGSSYEQYF
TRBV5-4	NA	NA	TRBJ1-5	TGTGCCAGCAGCTTTTTGTACAATATCGGGGTGGGTGGTCAGCCCCAGCATTTT	CASSFLYNIGVGGQPQHF
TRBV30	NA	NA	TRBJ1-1	TGTGCCTGGAGTGTACCCAAGACTGGGGGATTTAACGCTGAAGCTTTCTTT	CAWSVPKTGGFNAEAFF
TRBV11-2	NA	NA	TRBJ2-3	TGTGCCAGCAGCTGGGACAGCACAGATACGCAGTATTTT	CASSWDSTDTQYF
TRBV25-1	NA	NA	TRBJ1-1	TGTGCCAGCAGTGAAATACAGCTATCCAGGGGCACTGAAGCTTTCTTT	CASSEIQLSRGTEAFF
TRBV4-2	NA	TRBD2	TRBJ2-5	TGTGCCAGCAGCACGGGTACTAGCGAGGCCGAGACCCAGTACTTC	CASSTGTSEAETQYF